Reported below is one T cell receptor (beta chain). The antigen this receptor binds is unknown. No base quality information exists; no much larger clone differs at one position. Library creation used the immunoSEQ multiplex PCR assay. For the multiplex PCR, a mixture combining 60 forward primers for TCR Vbeta segments and 13 reverse primers for TCR Jbeta segments was used. A multiplex PCR assay on genomic DNA amplified the CDR3 region of rearranged TCR beta genes. Amplified TCR beta libraries were sequenced as 87-base-pair reads on the Illumina HiSeq System. The source study handled its data this way. A later analysis tallied around 82 million unique TCR beta chains across the 666 repertoires, and approximately 12 million of those chains were shared by two or more donors. A nearest-neighbor algorithm error-corrected the raw reads and collapsed the reads into unique sequences, merging closely related sequences to remove PCR and sequencing errors. CDR3 sequences were aligned to IMGT reference sequences to assign V, D and J gene segments. Each retained sequence needed at least a six-nucleotide match to both a V gene segment and a J gene segment. A rearrangement counted as productive if the CDR3 had no stop codons and remained in frame with V and J, and every other rearrangement counted as non-productive. Following IMGT convention, CDR3 was defined as the stretch from the second conserved V-encoded cysteine to the conserved J-encoded phenylalanine. The earlier analysis of fewer than 700 of the donors excluded sequences that lacked an unambiguous match to a single V gene segment. In an earlier analysis of 587 of the donors, V segments were called functional above 56.7% productive rearrangements and were called segregating when the between-donor standard deviation exceeded 5%. A statistical classification framework was built to diagnose cytomegalovirus status from the catalog of TCR beta chain sequences. In a later analysis, V and J genes were assigned by comparing TCR nucleotide sequences against IMGT/GENE-DB human TR gene sequences. The TCRdist pipeline was used in a later analysis to assign CDR3 sequences and most-parsimonious VDJ recombination scenarios. In a later analysis, each TCR beta chain was defined by its CDR3 amino acid sequence together with its V-gene family, and reads without a unique V-gene family were excluded. As a way to deal with suspected cross-contamination and a sequencing artifact, a later analysis dropped approximately 590 nucleotide sequences that were highly shared and had low generation probability. A later analysis calculated a clonal expansion index for each public chain from normalized within-repertoire ranks of inferred template counts. In a later analysis, generation probabilities were computed using a VDJ recombination model fitted to out-of-frame rearrangements, and the results were checked against IGoR. In a later analysis, TCR-TCR, TCR-HLA and TCR-CMV co-occurrence was scored with hypergeometric tests, and a repertoire-size bias correction was applied to TCR pairs. To estimate false discovery rates, a later analysis permuted the HLA or CMV assignments 20 times. In a later analysis, co-occurring TCRs were grouped using DBSCAN, with TCRdist sequence similarity added in when clustering inside HLA-allele-positive subsets. Repertoires with fewer than 30,000 or more than 120,000 public chains, plus five repertoires with anomalous nucleotide sharing, were excluded from co-occurrence clustering. The table was pulled from immuneACCESS by TCRdb, which kept in-frame rearrangements only. Such tables lose some clones; where checked, under half of the loss comes from unresolved V genes, and the rest has no known cause. V and J calls and clone size follow that table, whereas D and trimming were derived from the DNA. Counted in this sample were roughly 110,000 clones; around 70% of them appeared once. In total, the top ten clones hold about 0.8% of the sample.

The sample belongs to a study of cytomegalovirus exposure and HLA in healthy donors (dated by TCRdb to the late 2010s). Concerning the study at large: An earlier analysis of several hundred of the donors reported about 250 Gb of sequence data and some 120 million unique TCR beta sequences from some 180 million T cells. Both class I and class II loci were covered by HLA typing, at four-digit resolution. All discovery cohort repertoires had been generated on a single sequencing platform. Of the 300 to 500 genotyped donors, less than 85% were placed in the genetic ancestry cluster associated with self-reported Caucasian donors. The T cell repertoires of around 670 subjects were profiled by immunosequencing and related to cytomegalovirus serostatus. Among around 400 genotyped donors of the cohort, an average of approximately 240,000 unique TCR beta nucleotide sequences were sequenced per donor, roughly 18% of them non-productive. Roughly 5 DR-DQ haplotypes were handled as single units for association and clustering, since linkage in the cohort was strong. In addition to the first cohort of approximately 650 subjects, a separate validation cohort of approximately 120 different subjects was used. Donor age, sex, ethnicity and CMV serostatus were compiled together with the repertoire data. An early release that covered about 600 HLA-typed donors contained about 290 gigabases of sequencing data and tens of millions of unique TCR sequences. To study patterns of TCR occurrence, a later analysis re-analyzed previously published TCR beta repertoires from just over 650 donors and added high-resolution HLA genotyping. A later genetic analysis used genome-wide SNP genotypes for about 65% of the roughly 700 donors, treating that subset as a discovery cohort. The study aimed to test whether cataloging public T cell receptors could reveal signatures of past pathogen exposure. Rather than drawing on any new phenotypic data, the later analysis identified candidate immune exposures from TCR beta sequences and the way those sequences occurred across donors. To predict cytomegalovirus infection status, the study brought together high-throughput TCR immunosequencing, statistical association of individual TCRs with disease status, and machine learning. An earlier analysis of 450 to 750 of the donors used high-throughput TCR beta sequencing to judge whether each TCR beta V gene segment behaved as functional or pseudogenic. The number of donors typed differed by locus, with 629-630 for A, B, C, DRB1 and DQB1, around 500 for DQA1, 606 for DPA1, and 450 to 480 for DPB1. Paper-wide results and their limitations: The study gave a list of about 160 TCR beta chains associated with cytomegalovirus. The cohort was sequenced for TCR beta chains only, and without alpha or paired-chain data the features that could be detected were limited. In a later analysis, over 15,000 TCR beta sequences were associated with specific HLA alleles at a false discovery rate of 0.05. Most TCR sequences were observed very rarely across donors, whereas some public TCRs were present in many individuals. An earlier analysis of roughly 570 of the donors showed that most TCR beta V segments appeared in productive rearrangements either about 90% or about 30% of the time, which broadly matched IMGT annotations. The sequencing pipeline was judged likely to have produced a cluster of highly shared sequence variants as a technical artifact. For the cohort, immune exposure information was limited to CMV serostatus. Several of the top co-occurrence clusters appeared to be linked to parvovirus B19, influenza, CMV and Epstein-Barr virus, according to a later analysis. Sequencing depth was assumed to be roughly uniform across donors in the presence/absence analyses, though that assumption may not hold. Most CMV-associated TCR beta chains appeared to be HLA-restricted in a later analysis, and the HLA associations seemed to be driven largely by CMV exposure. When HLA alleles, especially DR and DQ, strongly co-occurred, attributing TCR associations to individual alleles was difficult. A later analysis found that HLA-associated TCR beta chains were more clonally expanded and had lower generation probabilities than equally common non-associated chains. Some IMGT-functional V segments, including TRBV6-2 and TRBV6-3, could not be told apart with the 87-base-pair reads, so those segments were excluded. Because HLA typing was unavailable for some donors at each locus, only the typed subset was used in association tests. Linkage disequilibrium might explain the correlated functional status among segregating V segments, but an unknown experimental factor could not be excluded. In vitro tests confirmed that a few of the cytomegalovirus-associated TCR beta chains recognize cytomegalovirus antigens. In a later genetic analysis, fewer N-insertions in productive TCRs were reported among donors in an Asian-associated ancestry cluster than the roughly 640-donor mean. In both the original and validation cohorts, the classifier was reported to diagnose cytomegalovirus status with high specificity and sensitivity. Because counts were too low, roughly 17 rarely observed V segments, including chromosome 9 orphons, were left out of the earlier analysis of 587 of the donors. An association between a missense DCLRE1C variant and V-gene and J-gene trimming of TCR beta chains was found in a later genetic analysis and replicated in an independent cohort. A further reported finding was that TCR beta sequences accurately predicted the HLA-A and HLA-B alleles for most subjects in the first cohort. In a later analysis, TCR association rates were found to vary across HLA loci, with the most associated TCRs seen for DRB1 alleles and the fewest for HLA-C alleles. The authors suggested that the approach could potentially be extended to other disease states and immunological phenotypes.

The CDR1 and CDR2 encoded by the germline V gene are MGHDK and SYGVNS. V is trimmed back by 6 bases and J by 4 bases, and the junction contains 6 bases that no gene match accounts for. From the cysteine up to the phenylalanine, the CDR3 has a length of 14 residues. The retained sequence is limited to the CDR3, 42 bases, with the frame set at the first base. The cohort was made up of 666 healthy bone marrow donors. All cohort members were sampled while nominally healthy, although unrecorded immune exposures were likely present. The donor tested CMV seronegative and was one of the 352 seronegative cohort members. Every donor gave a peripheral blood sample, and the peripheral blood mononuclear cells from that sample were used for TCR beta sequencing. The Qiagen DNeasy Blood Extraction Kit was used to extract genomic DNA from the blood cell samples.

The clonotype comes from a boy younger than 18 in good health and CMV-seronegative. Source material: PBMCs. The V and J segments used are TRBV25-1 and TRBJ2-1; the junction holds 7 bases that match TRBD2. This receptor carries the CDR3 CASSRRGDYNEQFF. The DNA is as follows: TGTGCCAGCAGCCGACGGGGGGATTACAATGAGCAGTTCTTC.